The 18 T cell receptor beta chains listed next were all sequenced from one sample in a study of T cells after posttransplantation cyclophosphamide. Clones were sequenced by immunoSEQ multiplex PCR, and TCRdb holds only the in-frame ones, with some missing. The sample offers about 14,000 clones and no singletons, the top ten holding 23%. Busulfan-fludarabine conditioning, marrow transplant, and cyclophosphamide on days +3 and +4 were administered. The source was PBMCs, collected around 1,100 days after allogeneic stem cell transplant with posttransplant cyclophosphamide. All receptors derive from a female patient aged 40-50 years who received an allogeneic stem cell transplant from a related donor, was CMV-positive, and had no GVHD. The graft donor may have given rise to some T cells.

In this sample, this clone turned up many times. CDR3 in DNA: TGTGCCAGCTCACCGATACAGGGGTCTAATGAAAAACTGTTTTTT. Translated, it gives CASSPIQGSNEKLFF. The chain recombines TRBV18 with TRBJ1-4; the match to TRBD1 covers 7 bases. The CDR3 runs 15 residues. Unmatched junction bases numbered 4, after V lost 3 bases and J lost 3 bases. Looked up from germline, CDR1 is KGHSH and CDR2 is LQKENI.

The V and J genes are TRBV10-3 and TRBJ2-5; 12 nucleotides match TRBD2. Germline V lookup: CDR1 ENHRY, CDR2 SYGVKD. J was trimmed by 5 bases and V by 3 bases; bases with no gene match: 10. The CDR3 totals 17 residues. CDR3: CAISDLGLAGPWETQYF. The DNA for the CDR3 is TGTGCCATCAGTGACCTAGGACTAGCGGGGCCCTGGGAGACCCAGTACTTC.

This clone was seen a handful of times. The chain recombines TRBV6-8 with TRBJ1-2; 8 nucleotides align to TRBD1. The CDR3 consists of 19 residues. Trimming removed 0 bases from V and 6 bases from J; junction bases left unmatched: 18. The germline V gene has CDR1 MNHGY and CDR2 SAAAGT. The CDR3 protein is CASSYSPPGQELSDDGYTF. CDR3 bases: TGTGCCAGCAGTTACTCGCCCCCGGGACAGGAGCTTTCCGACGATGGCTACACCTTC.

Judged by abundance, this clone is medium-sized. V and J are TRBV19 and TRBJ1-3; 7 bases are shared with TRBD1. This CDR3 region has 15 residues. J lost 0 bases, V lost 8 bases, and 7 bases had no gene match. The germline V gene has CDR1 LNHDA and CDR2 SQIVND (reference sequence). This CDR3 reads CASRETGISGNTIYF. The CDR3 bases are TGTGCCAGTCGGGAGACAGGGATCTCTGGAAACACCATATATTTT.

This clone showed up just a few times. Different DNA sequences within this sample yield the same CDR3. This chain joins TRBV9 and TRBJ2-7; TRBD1 agrees at 8 bases. The V gene's germline CDR1 is SGDLS and CDR2 YYNGEE. V shed 8 bases, J shed 2 bases, and the junction held 12 bases outside the gene matches. The CDR3 length is 15 residues. CDR3 DNA sequence: TGTGCCAGTATCATCAGACAGGGGACGGCCTACGAGCAGTACTTC. It yields the protein CASIIRQGTAYEQYF.

Ten or more counts support this clone. This chain uses TRBV7-8 with TRBJ2-7, with 9 bases that match TRBD1. The germline V gene has CDR1 SGHVS and CDR2 FQNEAQ. CDR3 length: 13 residues. V dropped 6 bases and J dropped 4; count of bases not matched to a gene: 4. The CDR3 here is CASRSGTGYEQYF. The CDR3 DNA reads as TGTGCCAGCAGGTCCGGGACAGGGTACGAGCAGTACTTC. The full variable domain, in which reference TRBV7-8 and TRBJ2-7 provide the parts outside the CDR3, is GAGVSQSPRYKVAKRGQDVALRCDPISGHVSLFWYQQALGQGPEFLTYFQNEAQLDKSGLPSDRFFAERPEGSVSTLKIQRTQQEDSAVYLCASRSGTGYEQYFGPGTRLTVT.

The sample holds many counts of this clone. The chain recombines TRBV7-3 with TRBJ2-1, with D maybe TRBD2 (5 bases). The CDR3 sequence is 14 residues long. Looked up from germline, CDR1 is SGHTA and CDR2 is FQGTGA. Trimming removed 1 base from V and 7 bases from J, with 11 bases in between. CDR3 sequence: CASSLRASGNEQFF. In DNA, the CDR3 is TGTGCCAGCAGCTTAAGGGCGAGCGGAAATGAGCAGTTCTTC.

This clone was seen many times. The genes are TRBV7-9 and TRBJ2-7, with a possible D match to TRBD1 (5 bases). This CDR3 spans 15 amino acids. The germline V gene encodes CDR1 SEHNR and CDR2 FQNEAQ (reference sequence). Trimming took 5 bases from V and 3 from J, leaving 17 bases between them. In DNA form, the CDR3 reads TGTGCCAGCAGCCTCGGGCGGCAGGGTGGCTACGAGCAGTACTTC. It codes for CASSLGRQGGYEQYF.

The V and J genes are TRBV29-1 and TRBJ2-3; perhaps TRBD1 as D (6 bases). The CDR3 covers 13 residues. CDR1 is SQVTM and CDR2 is ANQGSEA in the germline V gene. Trimming pared 7 bases from V and 6 bases from J, leaving 17 bases between. The CDR3 is CSAGTRTKDTQYF. CDR3 nucleotides: TGCAGCGCTGGGACAAGGACCAAGGATACGCAGTATTTT.

The sample holds many counts of this clone. The chain has TRBV7-3 and TRBJ2-1; the match to TRBD1 covers 10 bases. The trim removed 5 bases at V and 2 bases at J, leaving 3 bases unmatched. CDR1 and CDR2 (germline): SGHTA, FQGTGA. CDR3 length equals 15 residues. CDR3 in amino acids: CASSPGQGPYNEQFF. The CDR3 bases are TGTGCCAGCAGCCCGGGACAGGGGCCCTACAATGAGCAGTTCTTC.

The chain joins TRBV13 to TRBJ2-3; D is possibly TRBD1 (5 bases). Trimming took 6 bases from V and 5 from J, leaving 12 bases between them. In germline, CDR1 is PRHDT, CDR2 FYEKMQ (reference sequence). The CDR3 has 13 residues. Here the CDR3 reads CASRHNRIDTQYF. The DNA for the CDR3 is TGTGCCAGCAGACACAACAGGATAGATACGCAGTATTTT.

Many counts were recorded for this clone. The V gene is TRBV5-6, the J gene TRBJ2-7; 9 bases align to TRBD1. The CDR3 contains 15 residues. CDR1 and CDR2 (germline): SGHDT, YYEEEE. Unmatched junction bases numbered 9, after V lost 4 bases and J lost 4 bases. CDR3 protein: CASSTGTGYRYEQYF. The CDR3 bases are TGTGCCAGCAGCACCGGGACAGGGTATAGATACGAGCAGTACTTC. Full variable domain (missing parts from reference TRBV5-6 and TRBJ2-7): DAGVTQSPTHLIKTRGQQVTLRCSPKSGHDTVSWYQQALGQGPQFIFQYYEEEERQRGNFPDRFSGHQFPNYSSELNVNALLLGDSALYLCASSTGTGYRYEQYFGPGTRLTVT.

Judged by abundance, this clone is medium-sized. This chain links TRBV7-6 with TRBJ2-3, with a weak D call TRBD2 (5 bases). Germline CDR1 SGHVS, CDR2 FNYEAQ. V lost 5 bases and J lost 0, with 15 bases in between. The CDR3 consists of 16 residues. In DNA form, the CDR3 reads TGTGCCAGCAGCCCGGACTCCTTCTCTAGCACAGATACGCAGTATTTT. This gives the protein CASSPDSFSSTDTQYF.

There are a few counts of this clone. The chain is built from TRBV5-1 and TRBJ2-4, with TRBD1 matching over 7 bases. This CDR3 spans 16 amino acids. Looked up from germline, CDR1 is SGHRS and CDR2 is YFSETQ. The junction had 9 bases not matched to a gene; V was cut back by 4 bases and J by 2 bases. CDR3 sequence: CASSPGEGATKNIQYF. CDR3 sequence (DNA): TGCGCCAGCAGCCCCGGAGAGGGGGCCACCAAAAACATTCAGTACTTC. The variable domain in full, with the rest retrieved from reference TRBV5-1 and TRBJ2-4, is KAGVTQTPRYLIKTRGQQVTLSCSPISGHRSVSWYQQTPGQGLQFLFEYFSETQRNKGNFPGRFSGRQFSNSRSEMNVSTLELGDSALYLCASSPGEGATKNIQYFGAGTRLSVL.

This clone was detected ten times or more. The chain joins TRBV19 to TRBJ2-6, with D maybe TRBD1 (6 bases). CDR1 and CDR2 (germline): LNHDA, SQIVND (reference sequence). The V end was cut by 5 bases, the J end by 2 bases, with 13 bases between. The CDR3 is made up of 16 amino acids. CDR3 sequence: CASSETGFTGANVLTF. CDR3 DNA sequence: TGTGCCAGTAGTGAAACAGGGTTCACTGGGGCCAACGTCCTGACTTTC. The full variable domain, with the rest looked up from reference TRBV19 and TRBJ2-6, is DGGITQSPKYLFRKEGQNVTLSCEQNLNHDAMYWYRQDPGQGLRLIYYSQIVNDFQKGDIAEGYSVSREKKESFPLTVTSAQKNPTAFYLCASSETGFTGANVLTFGAGSRLTVL.

This clone was seen at least ten times. The J gene is TRBJ1-1, the V gene TRBV4-3; TRBD1 matches 7 bases. In germline, CDR1 is LGHNA, CDR2 YSLEER. V lost 4 bases, J lost 4 bases, and 6 bases stayed unmatched. This CDR3 has 14 residues. CDR3: CASSRYGTATEAFF. CDR3 nucleotides: TGCGCCAGCAGCCGATACGGGACAGCCACTGAAGCTTTCTTT.

This clone was seen repeatedly, ten times or more. V and J are TRBV28 and TRBJ1-4, with D possibly matching TRBD1 (6 bases). The CDR3 length is 14 residues. The germline V gene encodes CDR1 MDHEN and CDR2 SYDVKM. Trimming removed 3 bases from V and 7 bases from J, with 12 bases in between. The CDR3 reads CASSFRQGIEKLFF. DNA for the CDR3: TGTGCCAGCAGTTTTCGGCAGGGGATTGAAAAACTGTTTTTT.

This clone was observed a handful of times. The chain uses TRBV2 and TRBJ1-1; D gene unclear. The V end lost 7 bases, the J end lost 7 bases, and 16 bases lay between the germline ends. CDR1 SNHLY and CDR2 FYNNEI come from the germline V gene. The CDR3 spans 13 residues. The CDR3 DNA reads as TGTGCCAGCATGCGGCGGGTGAAGGGTGAAGCTTTCTTT. This translates into CASMRRVKGEAFF.